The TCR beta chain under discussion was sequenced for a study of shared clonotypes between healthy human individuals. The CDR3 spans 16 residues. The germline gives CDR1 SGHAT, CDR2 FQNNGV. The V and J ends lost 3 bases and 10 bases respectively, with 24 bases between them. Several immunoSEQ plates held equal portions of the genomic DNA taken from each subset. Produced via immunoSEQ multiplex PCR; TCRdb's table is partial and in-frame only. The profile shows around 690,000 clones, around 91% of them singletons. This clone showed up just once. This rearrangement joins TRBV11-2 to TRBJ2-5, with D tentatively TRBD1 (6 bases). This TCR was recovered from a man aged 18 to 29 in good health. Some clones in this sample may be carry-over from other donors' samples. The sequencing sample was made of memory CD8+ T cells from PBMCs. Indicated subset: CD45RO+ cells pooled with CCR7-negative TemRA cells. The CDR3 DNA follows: TGTGCCAGCAGCTTTTCCCGCGGCGGAAGGGGGATTGGCCAGTACTTC. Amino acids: CASSFSRGGRGIGQYF.